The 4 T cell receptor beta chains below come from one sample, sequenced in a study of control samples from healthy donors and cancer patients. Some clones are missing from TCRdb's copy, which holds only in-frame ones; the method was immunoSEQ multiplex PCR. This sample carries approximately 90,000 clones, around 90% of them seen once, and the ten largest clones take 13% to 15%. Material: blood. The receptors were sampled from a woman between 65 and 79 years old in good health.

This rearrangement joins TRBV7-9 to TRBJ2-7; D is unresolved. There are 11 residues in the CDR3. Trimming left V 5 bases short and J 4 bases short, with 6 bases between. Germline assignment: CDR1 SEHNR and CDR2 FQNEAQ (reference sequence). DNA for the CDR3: TGTGCCAGCAGCCATAGTTACGAGCAGTACTTC. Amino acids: CASSHSYEQYF.

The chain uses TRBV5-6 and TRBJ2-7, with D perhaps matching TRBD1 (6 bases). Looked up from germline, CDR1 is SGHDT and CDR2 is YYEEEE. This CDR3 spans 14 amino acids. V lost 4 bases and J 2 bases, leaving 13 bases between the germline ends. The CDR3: CASSRRGGPYEQYF. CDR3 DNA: TGTGCCAGCAGCCGACGAGGGGGTCCCTACGAGCAGTACTTC.

The CDR3 sequence is CASSLRQGLFNEKLFF. DNA of the CDR3: TGTGCCAGCAGCCTCCGACAGGGCCTTTTTAATGAAAAACTGTTTTTT. The gene calls are TRBV5-4 and TRBJ1-4, with 7 bases identical to TRBD1. The V gene end was trimmed by 4 bases and the J gene end by 4 bases; junction bases not matched to a gene: 10. The CDR3 spans 16 residues. Per germline, CDR1 SGHNT and CDR2 YYREEE (reference sequence). Full variable domain (missing parts from reference TRBV5-4 and TRBJ1-4): ETGVTQSPTHLIKTRGQQVTLRCSSQSGHNTVSWYQQALGQGPQFIFQYYREEENGRGNFPPRFSGLQFPNYSSELNVNALELDDSALYLCASSLRQGLFNEKLFFGSGTQLSVL.

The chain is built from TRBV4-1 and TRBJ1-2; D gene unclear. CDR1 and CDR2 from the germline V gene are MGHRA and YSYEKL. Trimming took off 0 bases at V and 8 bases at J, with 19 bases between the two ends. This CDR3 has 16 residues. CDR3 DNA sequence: TGCGCCAGCAGCCAAGAAGGCGCGAACCCTACGGGGGGCTACACCTTC. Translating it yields CASSQEGANPTGGYTF.